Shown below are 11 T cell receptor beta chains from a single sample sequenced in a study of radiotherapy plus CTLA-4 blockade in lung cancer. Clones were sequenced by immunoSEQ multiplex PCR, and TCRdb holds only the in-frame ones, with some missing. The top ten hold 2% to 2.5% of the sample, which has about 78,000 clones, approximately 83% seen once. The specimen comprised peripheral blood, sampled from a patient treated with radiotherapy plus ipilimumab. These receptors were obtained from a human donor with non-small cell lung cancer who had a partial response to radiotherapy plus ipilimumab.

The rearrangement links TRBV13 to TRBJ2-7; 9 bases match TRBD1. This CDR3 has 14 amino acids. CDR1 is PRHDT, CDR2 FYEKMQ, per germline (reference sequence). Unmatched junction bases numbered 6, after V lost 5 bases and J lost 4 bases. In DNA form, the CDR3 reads TGTGCCAGCAGCCGGAGACAGGGGGTTTACGAGCAGTACTTC. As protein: CASSRRQGVYEQYF.

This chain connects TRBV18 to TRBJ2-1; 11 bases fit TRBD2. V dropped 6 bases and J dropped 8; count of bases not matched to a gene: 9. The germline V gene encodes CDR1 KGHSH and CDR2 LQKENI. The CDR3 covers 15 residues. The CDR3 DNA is TGTGCCAGCTCCCAAGGACTAGCGGGTATTGATGAGCAGTTCTTC. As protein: CASSQGLAGIDEQFF.

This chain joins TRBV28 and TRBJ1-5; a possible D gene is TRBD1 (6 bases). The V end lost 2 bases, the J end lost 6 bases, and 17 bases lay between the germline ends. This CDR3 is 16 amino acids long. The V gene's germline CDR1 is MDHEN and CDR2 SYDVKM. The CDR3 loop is CASSLMGASNFQPQHF. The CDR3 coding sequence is TGTGCCAGCAGTTTAATGGGGGCTTCGAATTTTCAGCCCCAGCATTTT.

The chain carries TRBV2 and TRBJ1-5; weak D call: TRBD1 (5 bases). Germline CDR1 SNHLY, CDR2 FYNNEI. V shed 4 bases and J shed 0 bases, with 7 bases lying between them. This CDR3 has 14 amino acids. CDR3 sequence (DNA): TGTGCCAGCAGTGGGGGCAATAGCAATCAGCCCCAGCATTTT. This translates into CASSGGNSNQPQHF.

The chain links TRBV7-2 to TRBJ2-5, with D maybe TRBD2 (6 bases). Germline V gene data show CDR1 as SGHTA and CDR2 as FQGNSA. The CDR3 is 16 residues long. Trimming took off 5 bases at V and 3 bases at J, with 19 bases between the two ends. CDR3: CASSKKRDWLKETQYF. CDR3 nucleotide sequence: TGTGCCAGCAGCAAAAAAAGGGACTGGCTTAAAGAGACCCAGTACTTC.

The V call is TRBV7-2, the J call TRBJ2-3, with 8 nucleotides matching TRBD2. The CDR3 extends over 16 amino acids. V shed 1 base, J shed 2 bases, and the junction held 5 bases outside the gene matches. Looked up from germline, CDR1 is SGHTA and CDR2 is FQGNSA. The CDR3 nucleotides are TGTGCCAGCAGCTTAGTAGCGGGATCGTACACAGATACGCAGTATTTT. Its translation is CASSLVAGSYTDTQYF.

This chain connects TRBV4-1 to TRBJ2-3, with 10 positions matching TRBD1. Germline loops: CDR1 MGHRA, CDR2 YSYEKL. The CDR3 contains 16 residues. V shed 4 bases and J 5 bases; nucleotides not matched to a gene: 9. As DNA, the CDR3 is TGCGCCAGCAGCCGTGAGGACAGGGGGTTGCTAGATACGCAGTATTTT. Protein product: CASSREDRGLLDTQYF.

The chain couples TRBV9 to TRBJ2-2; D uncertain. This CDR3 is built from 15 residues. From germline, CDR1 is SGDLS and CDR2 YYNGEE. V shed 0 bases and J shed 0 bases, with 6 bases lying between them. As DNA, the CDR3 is TGTGCCAGCAGCGTAGCCGGGTCGAACACCGGGGAGCTGTTTTTT. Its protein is CASSVAGSNTGELFF.

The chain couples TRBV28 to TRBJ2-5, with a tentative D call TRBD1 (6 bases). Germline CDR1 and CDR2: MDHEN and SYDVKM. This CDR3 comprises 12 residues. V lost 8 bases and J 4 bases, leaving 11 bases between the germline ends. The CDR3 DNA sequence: TGTGCCAGCGGGACCAGGGGAGAGACCCAGTACTTC. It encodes CASGTRGETQYF. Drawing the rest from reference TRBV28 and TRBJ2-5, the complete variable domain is DVKVTQSSRYLVKRTGEKVFLECVQDMDHENMFWYRQDPGLGLRLIYFSYDVKMKEKGDIPEGYSVSREKKERFSLILESASTNQTSMYLCASGTRGETQYFGPGTRLLVL.

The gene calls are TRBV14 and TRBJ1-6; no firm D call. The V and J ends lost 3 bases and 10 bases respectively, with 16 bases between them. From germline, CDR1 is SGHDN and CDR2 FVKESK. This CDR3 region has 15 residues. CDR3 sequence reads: CASSHRTEMGSPLHF. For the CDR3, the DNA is TGTGCCAGCAGCCATCGAACCGAGATGGGCTCACCCCTCCACTTT.

CDR3 sequence reads: CASSQRGGTSGYNEQFF. In DNA, the CDR3 is TGCGCCAGCAGCCAGAGAGGGGGGACTAGCGGGTACAATGAGCAGTTCTTC. The chain has TRBV4-1 and TRBJ2-1; 12 nucleotides match TRBD2. The germline CDR1 and CDR2 sequences are MGHRA and YSYEKL. V gave up 3 bases and J gave up 4 bases; unmatched junction bases: 7. The CDR3 runs to 17 residues.